This T cell receptor beta chain was observed in a study of T cell repertoires in cytomegalovirus infection. TCRdb re-derived calls from the reads in MiXCR, one entry per CDR3 protein. Of about 400,000 distinct CDR3 sequences in the sample, about 35% were seen once. Notes on the study in general: There were HLA-C-restricted CMV-specific TCR beta clonotypes dominating the ex vivo response.

At least ten counts were recorded for this clonotype. The antigen remains unidentified. Germline and junction disagree at one end, which may indicate a read error. This CDR3 contains 11 residues. Per the germline V gene, CDR1 is SGHTA and CDR2 is FQGNSA. Sequences were derived from cultured PBMCs, sampled from culture after CMV antigen stimulation. The chain recombines TRBV7-2 with TRBJ2-1, with 7 bases identical to TRBD2. The sequence came from a human donor in good health (CMV status not recorded). Some clones in this sample may be carry-over from other donors' samples. CDR3 protein: CASSTRLAPSF. The CDR3 bases are TGTGCCAGCAGCACCCGACTAGCTCCTAGCTTC.